The clone carrying this T cell receptor beta chain was seen at least ten times. MiXCR, run by TCRdb on the 5' RACE reads, gives a single entry per CDR3 protein. The sample shows roughly 120,000 distinct CDR3 sequences, 10% to 15% of them seen only once. The CDR3 length is 19 residues. Germline CDR1 is SEHNR and CDR2 is FQNEAQ (reference sequence). Trimming took 4 bases from V and 0 from J, leaving 19 bases between them. The sample is drawn from a study of spatial heterogeneity in lung cancer. Study-wide background: The donors were about 72 patients with non-small cell lung cancer that was early-stage and untreated. Where present, follow-up PBMC were sequenced a median of roughly 25 months after resection. The average count in raw reads for each unique TCR and UMI combination exceeded nine appearances.

The time point denotes: blood at routine non-recurrence follow-up after resection. Whole RNA, which was extracted from tumor, nontumor lung tissue or frozen PBMC, was sequenced without any cell sorting. The sequences come from PBMCs, collected at follow-up. The rearrangement joins TRBV7-9 to TRBJ2-6, with a possible D match to TRBD1 (6 bases). This clonotype originated in a male donor with early-stage non-small cell lung cancer. In DNA, the CDR3 is TGTGCCAGCAGCTCCCAACTGTGGACAGACTACTCTGGGGCCAACGTCCTGACTTTC. Translating it yields CASSSQLWTDYSGANVLTF.